The next 4 T cell receptor beta chains were all read from a single sample in a study of T cell repertoires in cytomegalovirus infection. TCRdb re-called the reads with MiXCR, one entry per CDR3 protein. The table records fewer than 550,000 distinct CDR3 sequences, 25% to 40% of them present only once. The source material was PBMCs. The receptors derive from a human donor in good health (CMV status not recorded). Some clones in this sample may be carry-over from other donors' samples.

V usage is TRBV7-9 and J usage is TRBJ1-2; the D is unclear. Germline lookup yields CDR1 SEHNR and CDR2 FQNEAQ (reference sequence). CDR3 length: 17 residues. V lost 0 bases and J 3 bases, leaving 17 bases between the germline ends. The DNA of the CDR3 is TGTGCCAGCAGCTTAGCAGGCGTACAAAGGTTGGACTATGGCTACACCTTC. It translates to CASSLAGVQRLDYGYTF.

In its sample, this clonotype was seen a few times. The V call is TRBV29-1, the J call TRBJ1-2, with D hard to call. This CDR3 is built from 14 residues. The V end lost 6 bases, the J end lost 0 bases, and 14 bases lay between the germline ends. CDR1 is SQVTM and CDR2 is ANQGSEA in the germline V gene. The CDR3 DNA is TGCAGCGTCACTACGACACTCGCTAACTATGGCTACACCTTC. This sequence encodes CSVTTTLANYGYTF.

This clonotype was seen a few times. The V gene is TRBV15, the J gene TRBJ2-2; TRBD1 might be the D (6 bases). The CDR3 has 17 residues. Germline V gene lookup returns CDR1 LNHNV and CDR2 YYDKDF (reference sequence). V was shortened by 0 bases and J by 1 base, with 12 bases between the two germline ends. DNA for the CDR3: TGTGCCACCAGCAGAGATAGAGGCAGGGGGAACACCGGGGAGCTGTTTTTT. Encoded protein: CATSRDRGRGNTGELFF. Together with reference TRBV15 and TRBJ2-2, the CDR3 gives the full variable domain: DAMVIQNPRYQVTQFGKPVTLSCSQTLNHNVMYWYQQKSSQAPKLLFHYYDKDFNNEADTPDNFQSRRPNTSFCFLDIRSPGLGDTAMYLCATSRDRGRGNTGELFFGEGSRLTVL.

This clonotype appeared many times. The rearrangement joins TRBV7-2 to TRBJ2-7, with TRBD1 as a possible D gene (5 bases). The V gene's germline CDR1 is SGHTA and CDR2 FQGNSA. V was clipped by 2 bases and J by 7 bases, with 12 bases between them. The length of the CDR3 is 13 residues. CDR3 DNA: TGTGCCAGCAGCTTATCCAGGGCGGAGGAGCAGTACTTC. Translation: CASSLSRAEEQYF.